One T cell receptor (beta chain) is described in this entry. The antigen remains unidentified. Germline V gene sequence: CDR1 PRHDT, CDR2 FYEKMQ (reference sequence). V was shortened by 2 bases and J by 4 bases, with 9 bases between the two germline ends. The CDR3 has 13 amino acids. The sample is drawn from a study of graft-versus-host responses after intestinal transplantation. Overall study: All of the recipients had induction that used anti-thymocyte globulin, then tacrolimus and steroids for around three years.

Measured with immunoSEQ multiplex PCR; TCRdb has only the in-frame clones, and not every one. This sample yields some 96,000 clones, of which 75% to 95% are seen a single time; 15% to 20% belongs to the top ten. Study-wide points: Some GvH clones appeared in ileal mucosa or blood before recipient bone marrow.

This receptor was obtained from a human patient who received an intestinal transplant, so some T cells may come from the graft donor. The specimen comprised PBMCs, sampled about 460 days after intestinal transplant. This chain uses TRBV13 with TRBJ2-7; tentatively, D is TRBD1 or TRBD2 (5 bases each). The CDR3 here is CASSLWGTYEQYF. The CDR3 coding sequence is TGTGCCAGCAGCTTATGGGGGACGTACGAGCAGTACTTC. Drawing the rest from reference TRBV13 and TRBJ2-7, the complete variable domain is AAGVIQSPRHLIKEKRETATLKCYPIPRHDTVYWYQQGPGQDPQFLISFYEKMQSDKGSIPDRFSAQQFSDYHSELNMSSLELGDSALYFCASSLWGTYEQYFGPGTRLTVT.